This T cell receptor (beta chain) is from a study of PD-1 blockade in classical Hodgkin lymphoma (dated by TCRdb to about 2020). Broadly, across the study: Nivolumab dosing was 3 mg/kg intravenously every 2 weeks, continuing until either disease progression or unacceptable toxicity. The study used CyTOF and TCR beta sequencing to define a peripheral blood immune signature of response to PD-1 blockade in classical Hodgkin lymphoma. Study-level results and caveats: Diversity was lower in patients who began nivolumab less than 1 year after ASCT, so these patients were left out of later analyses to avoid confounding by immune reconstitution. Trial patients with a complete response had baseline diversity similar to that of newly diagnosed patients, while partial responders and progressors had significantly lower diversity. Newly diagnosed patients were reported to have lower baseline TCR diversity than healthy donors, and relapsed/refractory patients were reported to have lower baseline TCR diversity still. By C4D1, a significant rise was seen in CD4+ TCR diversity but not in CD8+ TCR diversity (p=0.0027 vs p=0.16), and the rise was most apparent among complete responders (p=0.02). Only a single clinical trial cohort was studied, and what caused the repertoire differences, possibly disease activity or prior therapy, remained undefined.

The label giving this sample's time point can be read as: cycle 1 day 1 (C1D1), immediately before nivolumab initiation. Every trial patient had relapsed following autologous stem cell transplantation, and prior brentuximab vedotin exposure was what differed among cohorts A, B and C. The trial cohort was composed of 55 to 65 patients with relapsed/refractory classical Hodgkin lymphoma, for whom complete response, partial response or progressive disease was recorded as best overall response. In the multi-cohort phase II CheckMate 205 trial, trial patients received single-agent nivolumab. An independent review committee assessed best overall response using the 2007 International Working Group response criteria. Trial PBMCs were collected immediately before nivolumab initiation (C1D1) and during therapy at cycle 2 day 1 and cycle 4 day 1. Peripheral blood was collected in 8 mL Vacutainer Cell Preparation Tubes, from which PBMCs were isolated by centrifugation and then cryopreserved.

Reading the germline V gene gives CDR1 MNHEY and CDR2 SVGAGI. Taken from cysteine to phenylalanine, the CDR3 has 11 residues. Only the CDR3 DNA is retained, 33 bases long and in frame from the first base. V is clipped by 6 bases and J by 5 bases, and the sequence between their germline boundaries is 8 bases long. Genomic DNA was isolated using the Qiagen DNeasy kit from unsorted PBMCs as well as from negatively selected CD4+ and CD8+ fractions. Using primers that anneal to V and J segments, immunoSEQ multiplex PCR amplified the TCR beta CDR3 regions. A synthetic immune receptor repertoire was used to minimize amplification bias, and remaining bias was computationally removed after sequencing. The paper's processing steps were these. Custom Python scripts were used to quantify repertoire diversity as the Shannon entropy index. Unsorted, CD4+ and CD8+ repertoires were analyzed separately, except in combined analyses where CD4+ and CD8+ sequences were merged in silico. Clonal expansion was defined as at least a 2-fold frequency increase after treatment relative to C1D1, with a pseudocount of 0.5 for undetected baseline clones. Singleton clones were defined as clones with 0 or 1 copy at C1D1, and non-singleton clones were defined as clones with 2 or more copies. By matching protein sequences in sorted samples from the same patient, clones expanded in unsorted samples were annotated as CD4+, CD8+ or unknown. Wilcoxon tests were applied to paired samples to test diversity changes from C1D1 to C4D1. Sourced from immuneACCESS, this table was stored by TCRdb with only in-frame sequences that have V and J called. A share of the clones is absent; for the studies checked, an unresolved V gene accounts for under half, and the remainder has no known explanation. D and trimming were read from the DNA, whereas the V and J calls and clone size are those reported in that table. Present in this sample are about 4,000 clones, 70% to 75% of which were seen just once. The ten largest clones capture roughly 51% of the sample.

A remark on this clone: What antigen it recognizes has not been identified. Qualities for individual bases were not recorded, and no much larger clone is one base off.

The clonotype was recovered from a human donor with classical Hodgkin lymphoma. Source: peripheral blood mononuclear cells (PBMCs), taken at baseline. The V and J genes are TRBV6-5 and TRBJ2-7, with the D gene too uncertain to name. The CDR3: CASSKGNEQYF. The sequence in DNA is TGTGCCAGCAGCAAGGGTAACGAGCAGTACTTC.